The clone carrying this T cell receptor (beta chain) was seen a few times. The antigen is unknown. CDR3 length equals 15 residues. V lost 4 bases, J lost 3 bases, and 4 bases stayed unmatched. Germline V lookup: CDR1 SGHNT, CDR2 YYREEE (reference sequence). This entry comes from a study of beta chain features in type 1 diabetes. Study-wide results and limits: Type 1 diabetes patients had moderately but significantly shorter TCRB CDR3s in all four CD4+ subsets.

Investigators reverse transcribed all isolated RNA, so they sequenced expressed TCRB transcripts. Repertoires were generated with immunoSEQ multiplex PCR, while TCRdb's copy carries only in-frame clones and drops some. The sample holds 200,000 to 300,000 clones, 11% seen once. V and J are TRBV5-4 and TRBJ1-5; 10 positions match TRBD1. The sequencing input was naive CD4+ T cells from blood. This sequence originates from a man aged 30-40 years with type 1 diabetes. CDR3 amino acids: CASSPGQGDNQPQHF. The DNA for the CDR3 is TGTGCCAGCAGCCCAGGACAGGGGGACAATCAGCCCCAGCATTTT.